Each of the 23 T cell receptor beta chains below was sequenced from the same sample in a study of T cell repertoires in cytomegalovirus infection. No antigen has been assigned to these receptors. TCRdb processed the reads anew with MiXCR; each CDR3 protein has one entry. The profile covers approximately 1,000,000 distinct CDR3 sequences, with around 31% appearing a single time and over 12% taken by the ten largest. Sequences were derived from cultured CD8+ T cells from PBMCs, sampled from culture after CMV antigen stimulation. The source is a human donor in good health (CMV status not recorded). Some clones in this sample may be carry-over from other donors' samples.

This clonotype occurred many times. The rearrangement joins TRBV7-9 to TRBJ1-1, with no clear D. The CDR3 length is 14 residues. Germline CDR1 is SEHNR and CDR2 is FQNEAQ (reference sequence). The V gene lost 5 bases and the J gene lost 0 bases, with 10 bases spanning the gap. CDR3 amino acids: CASSNRNMNTEAFF. The DNA of the CDR3 is TGTGCCAGCAGCAACAGAAACATGAACACTGAAGCTTTCTTT. The variable domain in full, completed from reference TRBV7-9 and TRBJ1-1, reads DTGVSQNPRHKITKRGQNVTFRCDPISEHNRLYWYRQTLGQGPEFLTYFQNEAQLEKSRLLSDRFSAERPKGSFSTLEIQRTEQGDSAMYLCASSNRNMNTEAFFGQGTRLTVV.

This clonotype occurred a few times. The chain couples TRBV12-3 or TRBV12-4 to TRBJ1-6; the match to TRBD1 covers 7 bases. This CDR3 is 15 amino acids long. The V segment lost 6 bases and the J segment 9 bases; nucleotides outside the gene matches: 11. CDR3 sequence (DNA): TGTGCCAGCAGGGATTCAGGGGGTCCGGGTTCACCCCTCCACTTT. Translated: CASRDSGGPGSPLHF.

This clonotype came up a few times. The V call is TRBV2, the J call TRBJ2-5, with TRBD2 matching over 7 bases. Germline CDR1 reads SNHLY; CDR2 reads FYNNEI. The CDR3 is 14 residues long. V lost 6 bases and J lost 4; bases outside the gene matches: 8. CDR3 coding DNA: TGTGCCAGCAGGGACGGGGGGTTCAGAGAGACCCAGTACTTC. Translation: CASRDGGFRETQYF.

The chain is built from TRBV6-8 and TRBJ2-2, with a tentative D call TRBD1 (6 bases). In germline, CDR1 is MNHGY, CDR2 SAAAGT. V was trimmed by 8 bases and J by 10 bases, leaving 17 bases between them. The CDR3 is 13 amino acids. For the CDR3, the DNA is TGTGCCAGCTTTAACAGGGCTGGCGAGGAGCTGTTTTTT. Its translation: CASFNRAGEELFF.

The table lists this clonotype with a few counts. This chain connects TRBV4-1 to TRBJ2-7, with 7 bases fitting TRBD1. Germline-derived CDR1 and CDR2 are MGHRA and YSYEKL. Trimming took 3 bases from V and 4 from J; bases not matched to a gene: 9. The length of the CDR3 is 15 residues. The CDR3 spells CASSHRVGQQYEQYF. The CDR3 nucleotides are TGCGCCAGCAGCCACCGAGTGGGACAGCAATACGAGCAGTACTTC.

This chain connects TRBV7-9 to TRBJ2-3, with 11 bases fitting TRBD2. V gave up 2 bases and J gave up 1 base; unmatched junction bases: 8. This CDR3 is 18 amino acids long. Germline CDR1 and CDR2: SEHNR and FQNEAQ (reference sequence). The CDR3 DNA is TGTGCCAGCAGCTTAAACCCGCAGGGACTAGCGGGCACAGATACGCAGTATTTT. Translated: CASSLNPQGLAGTDTQYF.

This rearrangement joins TRBV10-3 to TRBJ1-3; D remains ambiguous. The ends were cut back, 6 bases at V and 7 bases at J, with 10 bases in the middle. The CDR3 is made up of 12 amino acids. Germline V gene lookup returns CDR1 ENHRY and CDR2 SYGVKD. CDR3 nucleotides: TGTGCCATCAGGTCGTCGGAGAACACCATATATTTT. Amino acids: CAIRSSENTIYF.

CDR3 in DNA: TGTGCCATCAGTGAGACTCGTCTGACAGGGACGAACACTGAAGCTTTCTTT. Protein product: CAISETRLTGTNTEAFF. This chain joins TRBV10-3 and TRBJ1-1; 7 bases are a match to TRBD1. Germline-derived CDR1 and CDR2 are ENHRY and SYGVKD. The CDR3 has 17 amino acids. The V gene end was trimmed by 2 bases and the J gene end by 1 base; junction bases not matched to a gene: 10.

The table lists this clonotype with a few counts. The rearrangement uses TRBV6-5 and TRBJ2-2; D remains ambiguous. Germline CDR1 reads MNHEY; CDR2 reads SVGAGI. The CDR3 spans 13 residues. The V gene lost 5 bases and the J gene lost 3 bases, with 7 bases spanning the gap. CDR3 in amino acids: CASSLHDTGELFF. For the CDR3, the DNA is TGTGCCAGCAGTCTCCATGACACCGGGGAGCTGTTTTTT.

The rearrangement joins TRBV29-1 to TRBJ1-1; D is undetermined. Germline CDR1 SQVTM, CDR2 ANQGSEA. The CDR3 covers 11 residues. V was clipped by 8 bases and J by 2 bases, with 9 bases between them. The CDR3 bases are TGCAGCACCCCGAGTAACACTGAAGCTTTCTTT. This gives the protein CSTPSNTEAFF.

The chain combines TRBV24-1 with TRBJ2-1, with D maybe TRBD1 (6 bases). This CDR3 spans 18 amino acids. In germline, CDR1 is KGHDR, CDR2 SFDVKD. The ends were cut back, 2 bases at V and 8 bases at J, with 24 bases in the middle. CDR3 bases: TGTGCCACCAGTGATTCTTTCGTGGACAGCGGACGAAAAGATGAGCAGTTCTTC. Protein product: CATSDSFVDSGRKDEQFF.

This clonotype was counted ten times or more. The CDR3 loop reads CASSLAGQEAFF. For the CDR3, the DNA is TGTGCCAGCAGCTTAGCGGGTCAGGAAGCTTTCTTT. The rearrangement joins TRBV7-9 to TRBJ1-1; unclear D gene. Germline CDR1 and CDR2: SEHNR and FQNEAQ (reference sequence). V lost 0 bases, J lost 8 bases, and 7 bases lay in between. The CDR3 length is 12 residues.

This clonotype was seen a few times. The rearrangement joins TRBV7-6 to TRBJ1-6; D may be TRBD1 (5 bases). CDR3 length equals 13 residues. In germline, CDR1 is SGHVS, CDR2 FNYEAQ. V was cut by 5 bases and J by 9 bases, with 11 bases left in between. The CDR3 spells CASSPGTISPLHF. DNA for the CDR3: TGTGCCAGCAGCCCCGGGACGATTTCACCCCTCCACTTT.

This clonotype has at least ten counts. The rearrangement uses TRBV3-1 and TRBJ1-5, with no clear D. V dropped 0 bases and J dropped 4 bases, with 7 bases sitting between them. Germline values: CDR1 LGHDT, CDR2 YNNKEL (reference sequence). This CDR3 comprises 14 residues. The CDR3: CASSQDFGNQPQHF. CDR3 sequence (DNA): TGTGCCAGCAGCCAAGATTTCGGAAATCAGCCCCAGCATTTT.

J is TRBJ2-5 and V is TRBV10-3; 9 bases align to TRBD1. Trimming removed 5 bases from V and 5 bases from J; junction bases left unmatched: 9. The length of the CDR3 is 15 residues. The germline CDR1 and CDR2 sequences are ENHRY and SYGVKD. The CDR3 sequence: CAISKRQGVMETQYF. The CDR3 coding sequence is TGTGCCATCAGTAAACGACAGGGGGTAATGGAGACCCAGTACTTC.

This chain links TRBV7-9 with TRBJ2-2; 12 positions match TRBD1. J lost 4 bases, V lost 7 bases, and 7 bases had no gene match. This CDR3 comprises 16 residues. The germline CDR1 and CDR2 sequences are SEHNR and FQNEAQ (reference sequence). The CDR3 nucleotides read TGTGCCAGCACCCCGGGACAGGGGGCGCCCACCGGGGAGCTGTTTTTT. This sequence encodes CASTPGQGAPTGELFF.

This clonotype appeared many times. This chain uses TRBV7-2 with TRBJ2-1; 10 nucleotides match TRBD2. V gave up 8 bases and J gave up 5 bases; unmatched junction bases: 3. Germline-derived CDR1 and CDR2 are SGHTA and FQGNSA. The CDR3 is made up of 13 amino acids. The CDR3, as DNA: TGTGCCAGCGGACTAGCGGCGAACAATGAGCAGTTCTTC. Translated: CASGLAANNEQFF.

This clonotype was counted between two and nine times. The rearrangement joins TRBV27 to TRBJ2-1; 7 bases line up with TRBD1. V was clipped by 6 bases and J by 4 bases; unmatched bases: 3. Germline loops: CDR1 MNHEY, CDR2 SMNVEV (reference sequence). This CDR3 spans 13 amino acids. The CDR3 sequence is CASRRGLYNEQFF. CDR3 bases: TGTGCCAGCAGAAGGGGGCTTTACAATGAGCAGTTCTTC.

This clonotype has more than one count but fewer than ten. The chain's CDR3 is CASNESPQGLKSETQYF. The CDR3 region has the DNA TGTGCCAGCAACGAATCCCCCCAGGGACTCAAAAGTGAGACCCAGTACTTC. The chain uses TRBV5-4 and TRBJ2-5; D might be TRBD2 (6 bases). V lost 6 bases and J 5 bases, leaving 26 bases between the germline ends. CDR1 and CDR2 from the germline V gene are SGHNT and YYREEE (reference sequence). The CDR3 is 17 residues long.

This chain uses TRBV2 with TRBJ2-5; D assignment may be TRBD1 or TRBD2 (6 bases each). Deletions cut 4 bases from V and 5 bases from J, with 11 bases between. Per germline, CDR1 SNHLY and CDR2 FYNNEI. This CDR3 comprises 13 residues. CDR3 nucleotides: TGTGCCAGCAGTGTAATAGGGGGGGAGACCCAGTACTTC. Its protein product is CASSVIGGETQYF.

Of note for this clonotype: Possible read error: a much larger clone is one base away. This rearrangement joins TRBV7-6 to TRBJ1-6; D remains ambiguous. CDR3 size: 16 residues. From germline, CDR1 is SGHVS and CDR2 FNYEAQ. The chain's CDR3 is CANSPWEHDLHSPLHF. In DNA form, the CDR3 reads TGTGCCAACAGCCCTTGGGAACACGATCTTCATTCACCCCTCCACTTT.

The chain has TRBV7-8 and TRBJ2-7; D gene unclear. The V gene lost 7 bases and the J gene lost 0 bases, with 10 bases spanning the gap. Germline assignment: CDR1 SGHVS and CDR2 FQNEAQ. The CDR3 is 13 amino acids. The CDR3 DNA follows: TGTGCCAGCACCCCGAGGAACTCCTACGAGCAGTACTTC. Its protein product is CASTPRNSYEQYF.

CDR3 residues: CASSQGATNEKLFF. CDR3 sequence (DNA): TGCGCCAGCAGCCAGGGGGCAACTAATGAAAAACTGTTTTTT. V is TRBV4-1 and J is TRBJ1-4, with a possible D match to TRBD1 (5 bases). Trimming removed 3 bases from V and 0 bases from J, with 5 bases in between. CDR1 MGHRA and CDR2 YSYEKL come from the germline V gene. This CDR3 has 14 amino acids.